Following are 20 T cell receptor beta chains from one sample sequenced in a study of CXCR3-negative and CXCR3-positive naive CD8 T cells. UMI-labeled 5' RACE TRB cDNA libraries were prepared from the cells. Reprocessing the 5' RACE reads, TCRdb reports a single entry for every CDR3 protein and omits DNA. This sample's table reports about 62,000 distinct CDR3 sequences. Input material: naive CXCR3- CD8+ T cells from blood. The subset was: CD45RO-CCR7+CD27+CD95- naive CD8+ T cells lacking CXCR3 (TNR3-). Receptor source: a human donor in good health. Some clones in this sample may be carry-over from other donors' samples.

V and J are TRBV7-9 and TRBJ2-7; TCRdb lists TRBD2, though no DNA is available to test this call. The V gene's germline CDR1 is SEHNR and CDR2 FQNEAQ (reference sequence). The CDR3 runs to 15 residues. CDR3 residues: CASSLFPGLPYEQYF. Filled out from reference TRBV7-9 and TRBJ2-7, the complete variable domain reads DTGVSQNPRHKITKRGQNVTFRCDPISEHNRLYWYRQTLGQGPEFLTYFQNEAQLEKSRLLSDRFSAERPKGSFSTLEIQRTEQGDSAMYLCASSLFPGLPYEQYFGPGTRLTVT.

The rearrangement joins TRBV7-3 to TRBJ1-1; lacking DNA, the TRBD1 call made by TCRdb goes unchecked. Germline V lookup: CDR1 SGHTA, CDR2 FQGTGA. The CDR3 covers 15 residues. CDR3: CASSLHGGMNTEAFF.

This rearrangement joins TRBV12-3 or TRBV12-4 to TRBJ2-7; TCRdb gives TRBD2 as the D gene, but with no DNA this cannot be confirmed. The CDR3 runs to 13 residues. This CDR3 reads CASSLRERYEQYF.

The chain's CDR3 is CASSVGGGDEQYF. J is TRBJ2-7 and V is TRBV9; the D gene TCRdb calls, TRBD1, cannot be checked with no DNA. The CDR3 loop spans 13 amino acids. Germline CDR1 SGDLS, CDR2 YYNGEE.

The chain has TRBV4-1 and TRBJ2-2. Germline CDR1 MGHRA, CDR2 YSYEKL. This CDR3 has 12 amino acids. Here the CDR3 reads CASSRLTGELFF.

The CDR3 loop is CASGEGLGYGYTF. V and J are TRBV4-3 and TRBJ1-2. Germline values: CDR1 LGHNA, CDR2 YSLEER. The CDR3 spans 13 residues.

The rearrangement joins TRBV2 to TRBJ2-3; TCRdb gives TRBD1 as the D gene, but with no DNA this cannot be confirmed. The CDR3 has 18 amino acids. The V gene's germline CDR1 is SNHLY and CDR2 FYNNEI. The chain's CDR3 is CASSEGGHPFGGTDTQYF. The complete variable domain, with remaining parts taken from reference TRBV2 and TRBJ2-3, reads EPEVTQTPSHQVTQMGQEVILRCVPISNHLYFYWYRQILGQKVEFLVSFYNNEISEKSEIFDDQFSVERPDGSNFTLKIRSTKLEDSAMYFCASSEGGHPFGGTDTQYFGPGTRLTVL.

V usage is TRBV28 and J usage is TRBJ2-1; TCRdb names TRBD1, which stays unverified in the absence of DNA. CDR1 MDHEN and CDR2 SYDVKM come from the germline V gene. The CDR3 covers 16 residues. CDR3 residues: CASSLLDRGDRNEQFF.

CDR3: CASSLGGGRNNEQFF. The chain uses TRBV7-3 and TRBJ2-1; TCRdb calls TRBD1, which cannot be checked without DNA. CDR1 is SGHTA, CDR2 FQGTGA, per germline. The CDR3 length is 15 residues.

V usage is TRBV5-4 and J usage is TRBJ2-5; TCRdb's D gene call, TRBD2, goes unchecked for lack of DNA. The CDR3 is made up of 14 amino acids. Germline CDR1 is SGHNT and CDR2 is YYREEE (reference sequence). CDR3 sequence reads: CASSQGLSQETQYF.

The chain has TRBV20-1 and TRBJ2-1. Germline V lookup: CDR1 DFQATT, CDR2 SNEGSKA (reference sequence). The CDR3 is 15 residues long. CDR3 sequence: CSARYSMSSYNEQFF.

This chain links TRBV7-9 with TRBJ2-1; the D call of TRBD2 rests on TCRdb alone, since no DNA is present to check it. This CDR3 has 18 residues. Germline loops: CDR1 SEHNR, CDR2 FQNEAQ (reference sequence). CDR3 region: CASTRYPGLAGLYNEQFF.

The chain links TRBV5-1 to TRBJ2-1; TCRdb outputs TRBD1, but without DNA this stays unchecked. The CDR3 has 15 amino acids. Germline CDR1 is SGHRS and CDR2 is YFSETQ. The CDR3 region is CASSFGASGGDEQFF.

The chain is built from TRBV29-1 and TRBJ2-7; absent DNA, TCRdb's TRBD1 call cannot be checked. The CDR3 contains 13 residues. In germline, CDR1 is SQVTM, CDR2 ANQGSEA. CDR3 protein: CSARGLGSYEQYF.

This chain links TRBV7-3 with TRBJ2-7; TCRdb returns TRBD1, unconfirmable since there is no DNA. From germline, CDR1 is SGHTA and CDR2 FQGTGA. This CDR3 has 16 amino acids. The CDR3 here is CASIPGFWGFSYEQYF.

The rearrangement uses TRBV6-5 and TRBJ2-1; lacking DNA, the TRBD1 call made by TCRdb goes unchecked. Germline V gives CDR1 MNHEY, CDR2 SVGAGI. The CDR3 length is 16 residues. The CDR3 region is CASSGSGTRSYNEQFF.

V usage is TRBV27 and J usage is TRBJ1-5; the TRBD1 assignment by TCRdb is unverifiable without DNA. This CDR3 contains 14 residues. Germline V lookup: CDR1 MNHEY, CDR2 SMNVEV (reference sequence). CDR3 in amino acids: CASSWQGSNQPQHF.

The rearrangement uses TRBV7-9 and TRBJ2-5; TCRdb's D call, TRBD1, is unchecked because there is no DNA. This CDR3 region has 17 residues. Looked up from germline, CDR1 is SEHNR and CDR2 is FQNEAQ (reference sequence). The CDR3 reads CASSLEQGAQNQETQYF.

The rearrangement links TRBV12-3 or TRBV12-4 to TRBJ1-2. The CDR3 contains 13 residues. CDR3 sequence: CASSFQGGYGYTF.

Here the CDR3 reads CASSPRFGGVNTGELFF. The chain is built from TRBV9 and TRBJ2-2. The V gene's germline CDR1 is SGDLS and CDR2 YYNGEE. The length of the CDR3 is 17 residues.